Presented here are 25 T cell receptor beta chains from one specimen sequenced in a study of T cell repertoires in cytomegalovirus infection. Using its own MiXCR run on the reads, TCRdb lists one record per CDR3 protein. The data hold about 460,000 distinct CDR3 sequences, with about 10% observed a single time. Input material: PBMCs. All receptors come from a human donor in good health (CMV status not recorded). Some clones in this sample may be carry-over from other donors' samples.

This clonotype was counted ten times or more. The chain is built from TRBV6-5 and TRBJ1-1; D is perhaps TRBD1 (5 bases). The V gene's germline CDR1 is MNHEY and CDR2 SVGAGI. Trimming stripped 6 bases from V and 1 base from J, with 21 bases between. This CDR3 comprises 17 residues. The CDR3 protein is CASSPGSGYAWNTEAFF. The CDR3 region has the DNA TGTGCCAGCAGCCCAGGGTCCGGGTACGCTTGGAACACTGAAGCTTTCTTT.

There are many counts of this clonotype. The rearrangement links TRBV28 to TRBJ1-6; D is unclear. The CDR3 sequence is 15 residues long. CDR1 and CDR2 from the germline V gene are MDHEN and SYDVKM. The V and J ends lost 7 bases and 9 bases respectively, with 19 bases between them. CDR3 DNA sequence: TGTGCCAGCATCGCCGGGCCCATTAAGGGTTCACCCCTCCACTTT. Translating it yields CASIAGPIKGSPLHF.

This clonotype was counted a few times. The rearrangement joins TRBV29-1 to TRBJ2-1; 14 bases are shared with TRBD2. Germline V gene data show CDR1 as SQVTM and CDR2 as ANQGSEA. The CDR3 consists of 18 residues. V trimming: 4 bases; J trimming: 9 bases; junction bases outside the gene matches: 17. DNA of the CDR3: TGCAGCGTTGCACAACCCCGGACTAGCGGGAGGTTTACAAGTGAGCAGTTCTTC. It yields the protein CSVAQPRTSGRFTSEQFF.

This clonotype was picked up many times. This sequence joins TRBV6-5 and TRBJ2-5; a weak D match, TRBD1 (5 bases). V was clipped by 7 bases and J by 1 base, with 13 bases between them. This CDR3 region has 14 residues. The V gene's germline CDR1 is MNHEY and CDR2 SVGAGI. The CDR3 loop is CASTPGAVQETQYF. In DNA, the CDR3 is TGTGCCAGCACCCCTGGGGCAGTCCAAGAGACCCAGTACTTC.

In its sample, this clonotype was seen many times. The chain links TRBV6-1 to TRBJ2-3; possible D gene TRBD2, 7 bases. This CDR3 has 12 residues. The germline CDR1 and CDR2 sequences are MNHNS and SASEGT. V was trimmed by 7 bases and J by 11 bases, leaving 16 bases between them. This CDR3 reads CASIATGGRQYF. The CDR3 nucleotides are TGTGCCAGCATTGCGACAGGCGGGAGGCAGTATTTT.

At least ten counts were recorded for this clonotype. The rearrangement links TRBV7-8 to TRBJ1-1; D is perhaps TRBD1 (5 bases). Germline V gives CDR1 SGHVS, CDR2 FQNEAQ. The CDR3 covers 15 residues. Trimming shortened V by 4 bases and J by 5 bases, and 17 bases separated the two germline ends. The CDR3 loop reads CASSSSSGGGTEAFF. CDR3 DNA sequence: TGTGCCAGCAGCTCCTCTAGTGGGGGGGGGACTGAAGCTTTCTTT.

This clonotype came up many times. The rearrangement uses TRBV6-6 and TRBJ1-2; D not resolved. The CDR3 is 13 residues long. The V end was cut by 0 bases, the J end by 8 bases, with 10 bases between. The V gene's germline CDR1 is MNHNY and CDR2 SVGAGI (reference sequence). In nucleotides, the CDR3 is TGTGCCAGCAGTTACTCGGAAAGGGCGGGCTACACCTTC. Protein: CASSYSERAGYTF.

This clonotype appeared many times. The rearrangement joins TRBV10-2 to TRBJ2-7, with TRBD1 matching over 7 bases. CDR3 length: 13 amino acids. With 8 bases clipped from V and 5 bases from J, the junction kept 9 bases outside the gene matches. Germline CDR1 WSHSY, CDR2 SAAADI. The CDR3 DNA is TGCGCCAGCCGAGAAGGGGGCCGGGACGAGCAGTACTTC. Translation: CASREGGRDEQYF.

The genes are TRBV20-1 and TRBJ1-2; D gene ambiguous. Germline assignment: CDR1 DFQATT and CDR2 SNEGSKA (reference sequence). CDR3 length: 8 amino acids. V dropped 6 bases and J dropped 11 bases, with 7 bases sitting between them. The CDR3 region has the DNA TGCAGTGCCTCGCCTTACACCTTC. Translating it yields CSASPYTF.

This clonotype was observed at least ten times. The chain uses TRBV6-5 and TRBJ1-5, with 8 positions matching TRBD1. The CDR3 runs to 15 residues. Germline CDR1 is MNHEY and CDR2 is SVGAGI. V shed 0 bases, J shed 5 bases, and the junction held 3 bases outside the gene matches. The CDR3 loop reads CASSYSRTGHQPQHF. DNA for the CDR3: TGTGCCAGCAGTTACTCGAGGACAGGGCATCAGCCCCAGCATTTT.

This clonotype was picked up many times. This chain joins TRBV11-3 and TRBJ2-1; 7 bases match TRBD2. CDR1 and CDR2 (germline): SGHNT, YENEEA. V gave up 1 base and J gave up 0 bases; unmatched junction bases: 9. This CDR3 is built from 18 residues. Written as DNA, the CDR3 is TGTGCCAGCAGCTTAGGGGCGGCCCGGGAGGACTCCTACAATGAGCAGTTCTTC. This gives the protein CASSLGAAREDSYNEQFF.

The table lists this clonotype with many counts. The rearrangement links TRBV7-9 to TRBJ2-7; D is uncertain. V lost 2 bases, J lost 3 bases, and 14 bases lay in between. Per the germline V gene, CDR1 is SEHNR and CDR2 is FQNEAQ (reference sequence). The CDR3 is made up of 15 amino acids. This CDR3 reads CASSLLRSSIYEQYF. The CDR3 DNA follows: TGTGCCAGCAGCTTATTACGGTCCTCAATCTACGAGCAGTACTTC.

This clonotype has ten or more counts. V usage is TRBV7-8 and J usage is TRBJ2-1; a weak D match, TRBD1 (5 bases). The V and J ends lost 2 bases and 7 bases respectively, with 9 bases between them. This CDR3 spans 13 amino acids. Per the germline V gene, CDR1 is SGHVS and CDR2 is FQNEAQ. The CDR3 region is CASSLLKGNEQFF. The CDR3 region has the DNA TGTGCCAGCAGCTTATTAAAGGGGAATGAGCAGTTCTTC.

This rearrangement joins TRBV15 to TRBJ2-1; D gene ambiguous. Trimming left V 1 base short and J 8 bases short, with 9 bases between. This CDR3 region has 13 residues. Germline CDR1 reads LNHNV; CDR2 reads YYDKDF (reference sequence). CDR3 coding DNA: TGTGCCACCAGCAGAGTTCCAGCGCATGAGCAGTTCTTC. The encoded protein is CATSRVPAHEQFF.

This clonotype has ten or more counts. CDR3 region: CASSSGLGGGNQPQHF. CDR3 DNA: TGTGCCAGCAGCTCCGGGTTGGGGGGGGGCAATCAGCCCCAGCATTTT. The rearrangement links TRBV5-6 to TRBJ1-5; D might be TRBD1 (5 bases). The CDR3 consists of 16 residues. Germline CDR1 is SGHDT and CDR2 is YYEEEE. V lost 3 bases and J lost 2, with 15 bases in between.

The chain combines TRBV20-1 with TRBJ2-2; D possibly corresponds to TRBD2 (6 bases). V was trimmed by 5 bases and J by 3 bases, leaving 16 bases between them. This CDR3 is built from 15 residues. Germline CDR1 reads DFQATT; CDR2 reads SNEGSKA (reference sequence). CDR3 protein: CSAQKAGSYTGELFF. The CDR3 DNA reads TGCAGTGCTCAGAAGGCGGGGAGTTACACCGGGGAGCTGTTTTTT.

Turning to this clonotype: A read error may be the cause here, since a much bigger clone is one base away. No conserved phenylalanine or tryptophan is present at the end of the CDR3, so a read error is the likely explanation. This chain connects TRBV6-6 to TRBJ1-5; a weak D match, TRBD1 (5 bases). The CDR3 has 15 residues. Germline V gene lookup returns CDR1 MNHNY and CDR2 SVGAGI (reference sequence). Trimming shortened V by 6 bases and J by 1 base, and 13 bases separated the two germline ends. The CDR3 sequence is CASRSGTGSNQPQHS. The CDR3 nucleotides are TGTGCCAGCAGGTCCGGGACTGGCAGCAATCAGCCCCAGCATTCT.

This clonotype was seen at least ten times. This sequence joins TRBV28 and TRBJ1-5; D is perhaps TRBD1 (6 bases). CDR1 is MDHEN, CDR2 SYDVKM, per germline. Trimming took 7 bases from V and 3 from J, leaving 13 bases between them. There are 14 residues in the CDR3. CDR3 DNA sequence: TGTGCCAGCATTAGTAACAGGGTCAATCAGCCCCAGCATTTT. Its protein is CASISNRVNQPQHF.

This clonotype showed up many times. This chain connects TRBV5-1 to TRBJ2-5, with D maybe TRBD1 (5 bases). V was clipped by 0 bases and J by 1 base, with 13 bases between them. Germline values: CDR1 SGHRS, CDR2 YFSETQ. The CDR3 runs 16 residues. The CDR3 here is CASSLGPQGFQETQYF. CDR3 sequence (DNA): TGCGCCAGCAGCTTGGGGCCGCAGGGCTTCCAAGAGACCCAGTACTTC.

This clonotype was counted ten times or more. This chain uses TRBV7-9 with TRBJ1-6, with 8 nucleotides matching TRBD1. V shed 5 bases, J shed 10 bases, and the junction held 10 bases outside the gene matches. CDR3 length: 15 residues. Germline-derived CDR1 and CDR2 are SEHNR and FQNEAQ (reference sequence). CDR3 amino acids: CASSPGTGVGSPLHF. The CDR3 DNA sequence: TGTGCCAGCAGCCCCGGGACAGGTGTTGGGTCACCCCTCCACTTT. Looking up the rest from reference TRBV7-9 and TRBJ1-6 gives the full variable domain: DTGVSQNPRHKITKRGQNVTFRCDPISEHNRLYWYRQTLGQGPEFLTYFQNEAQLEKSRLLSDRFSAERPKGSFSTLEIQRTEQGDSAMYLCASSPGTGVGSPLHFGNGTRLTVT.

This clonotype showed up many times. J is TRBJ1-2 and V is TRBV29-1, with a possible D match to TRBD1 (6 bases). Germline CDR1 SQVTM, CDR2 ANQGSEA. V dropped 6 bases and J dropped 3 bases, with 17 bases sitting between them. This CDR3 is 14 amino acids long. CDR3 nucleotide sequence: TGCAGCGTACAGGGTACACAGGGTGACTATGGCTACACCTTC. It is translated as CSVQGTQGDYGYTF. The full variable domain, rest sourced from reference TRBV29-1 and TRBJ1-2, is SAVISQKPSRDICQRGTSLTIQCQVDSQVTMMFWYRQQPGQSLTLIATANQGSEATYESGFVIDKFPISRPNLTFSTLTVSNMSPEDSSIYLCSVQGTQGDYGYTFGSGTRLTVV.

This clonotype was counted many times. The J gene is TRBJ2-3, the V gene TRBV7-9, with unresolved D. The CDR3 has 13 residues. Between the trimmed V and J ends, which lost 6 bases and 2 bases, there was a span of 9 bases. Germline CDR1 SEHNR, CDR2 FQNEAQ (reference sequence). The CDR3 coding sequence is TGTGCCAGCAGGGAAAGCATCACAGATACGCAGTATTTT. It codes for CASRESITDTQYF.

This clonotype was seen more than once but under ten times. V usage is TRBV14 and J usage is TRBJ2-3; 8 bases fit TRBD2. The CDR3 runs to 16 residues. Germline-derived CDR1 and CDR2 are SGHDN and FVKESK. J was trimmed by 0 bases and V by 5 bases; bases with no gene match: 7. As DNA, the CDR3 is TGTGCCAGCAGCTTTCGGGGGGGCCAAAGCACAGATACGCAGTATTTT. Protein sequence: CASSFRGGQSTDTQYF. Complete variable domain (other parts from reference TRBV14 and TRBJ2-3): EAGVTQFPSHSVIEKGQTVTLRCDPISGHDNLYWYRRVMGKEIKFLLHFVKESKQDESGMPNNRFLAERTGGTYSTLKVQPAELEDSGVYFCASSFRGGQSTDTQYFGPGTRLTVL.

This clonotype has a count of ten or more. The V and J genes are TRBV7-9 and TRBJ2-5; D is unclear. The ends were cut back, 1 base at V and 9 bases at J, with 9 bases in the middle. Germline V CDR1 and CDR2: SEHNR, FQNEAQ (reference sequence). CDR3 length equals 12 residues. CDR3 DNA: TGTGCCAGCAGCTTAGAATGGGCGTCCCAGTACTTC. It yields the protein CASSLEWASQYF.

The chain recombines TRBV19 with TRBJ1-5, with D possibly TRBD1 on 5 matching bases. The CDR3 is made up of 15 amino acids. V lost 3 bases and J 3 bases, leaving 12 bases between the germline ends. Germline CDR1 LNHDA, CDR2 SQIVND (reference sequence). CDR3 protein: CASSIGSRDNQPQHF. The DNA for the CDR3 is TGTGCCAGTAGTATCGGTTCCAGGGACAATCAGCCCCAGCATTTT.